Listed below are T cell receptor beta chains from one sample, sequenced in a study of blood T cell repertoires in COVID-19. Here immunoSEQ multiplex PCR was the method, and the copy in TCRdb shows in-frame clones only, minus some. The sample yields tens of thousands of clones, approximately 75% seen once. The specimen sequenced was peripheral blood. These receptors came from a man aged 55 to 70 with COVID-19, enrolled during active disease. CDR3s leave out the opening cysteine and the closing phenylalanine or tryptophan. Fields, in order: V gene, clone size, J gene, CDR3 protein. The size entry is marked missing in some rows and otherwise reads once, few, many or a size class.

v_gene: TRBV7-2; abundance: -; j_gene: TRBJ2-4; CDR3aa: ASSLAGEAAQQN
v_gene: TRBV10-3; abundance: -; j_gene: TRBJ2-6; CDR3aa: AISEGQALSGANVLT
v_gene: TRBV6-6; abundance: -; j_gene: TRBJ2-7; CDR3aa: ASRPSRGQVDEQY
v_gene: TRBV14; abundance: -; j_gene: TRBJ1-1; CDR3aa: ASSRGPGRSLLRGAEAF
v_gene: TRBV6-5; abundance: -; j_gene: TRBJ2-5; CDR3aa: ASSYQEGGTQY
v_gene: TRBV10-3; abundance: -; j_gene: TRBJ1-4; CDR3aa: AISESLHGSGEKLF
v_gene: TRBV7-6; abundance: -; j_gene: TRBJ1-1; CDR3aa: ASSFPQGGWNTEAF
v_gene: TRBV3-1/TRBV3-2; abundance: -; j_gene: TRBJ2-1; CDR3aa: ASSRQAGDEQF
v_gene: TRBV24-1; abundance: -; j_gene: TRBJ1-6; CDR3aa: ATSDLSVTEGQFRNSPLH
v_gene: TRBV3-1/TRBV3-2; abundance: -; j_gene: TRBJ1-1; CDR3aa: ASSPWAANTEAF
v_gene: TRBV9; abundance: few; j_gene: TRBJ1-4; CDR3aa: ASSIQTGGNEKLF